This is a list of T cell receptor beta chains from one sample in a study of control samples from healthy donors and cancer patients. The repertoire was sequenced with immunoSEQ multiplex PCR; TCRdb's copy has only in-frame clones and lacks some. The sample has around 170,000 clones, 85% to 90% seen once; the top ten hold approximately 4.9%. The sequenced sample consisted of blood. These receptors all come from a woman in her twenties or thirties in good health. The CDR3 runs from the conserved cysteine through the conserved F or W. D genes are given only for firm matches. Clone size is not always given. Where it is, it says once, few, many or a class for expanded clones.

size	D	length	V	J	DNA	CDR3
.	.	14	TRBV24-1	TRBJ1-5	TGTGCCACCAGTGGGTCGCCTAGCAATCAGCCCCAGCATTTT	CATSGSPSNQPQHF
.	TRBD2	17	TRBV7-8	TRBJ2-3	TGTGCCAGCAGCGCGACGGTGAGAACTAGCGGCACAGATACGCAGTATTTT	CASSATVRTSGTDTQYF
few	TRBD1	16	TRBV12-5	TRBJ1-2	TGTGCTAGTGGTTTGGTACGGGAAGGGGGCGCGTTTGGCTACACCTTC	CASGLVREGGAFGYTF
.	.	15	TRBV30	TRBJ1-3	TGTGCCTGGAGGGGCACCTTTTCCTCTGGAAACACCATATATTTT	CAWRGTFSSGNTIYF
.	.	14	TRBV6-6	TRBJ1-4	TGTGCCAGCAGTTACCGCGACAGAAATGAAAAACTGTTTTTT	CASSYRDRNEKLFF
.	TRBD2	15	TRBV5-1	TRBJ2-3	TGCGCCAGCAGCTTGGAGCGGGGGGGTAAAGATACGCAGTATTTT	CASSLERGGKDTQYF
.	TRBD1	15	TRBV2	TRBJ2-3	TGTGCCAGCCAACCCGAGGACAGGGAATCGGATACGCAGTATTTT	CASQPEDRESDTQYF
.	TRBD1	17	TRBV5-6	TRBJ1-1	TGTGCCAGCAGCTTGTTAGGGACAGGGGGCCGGGGCACTGAAGCTTTCTTT	CASSLLGTGGRGTEAFF
.	TRBD2	15	TRBV19	TRBJ2-3	TGTGCCAGTAGCAAAACTAGCGGGTCCACAGATACGCAGTATTTT	CASSKTSGSTDTQYF
few	.	11	TRBV12-3/TRBV12-4	TRBJ2-7	TGTGCCAGCAGTTTAGGGTACGAGCAGTACTTC	CASSLGYEQYF
few	.	15	TRBV6-5	TRBJ2-2	TGTGCCAGCACCCCATATCCGACGAACACCGGGGAGCTGTTTTTT	CASTPYPTNTGELFF
.	.	13	TRBV27	TRBJ1-1	TGTGCCAGCAGTTCGACCGGGAACACTGAAGCTTTCTTT	CASSSTGNTEAFF
.	TRBD2	16	TRBV5-4	TRBJ2-7	TGTGCCAGCAGCGGACCCCTTGGGCGGGAGGGGAACGAGCAGTACTTC	CASSGPLGREGNEQYF
.	.	20	TRBV21-1	TRBJ2-4	TGTGCCAGCAGCAAAGCCCACCTGGGTGGGGGCAAGTTAGCCAAAAACATTCAGTACTTC	CASSKAHLGGGKLAKNIQYF
.	TRBD1	16	TRBV27	TRBJ1-2	TGTGCCAGCAGTTTATTCGTGGGACAGGGGAACCATGGCTACACCTTC	CASSLFVGQGNHGYTF
.	.	13	TRBV7-6	TRBJ2-1	TGTGCCAGCAGCTTTGCTCGAGGCGATGAGCAGTTCTTC	CASSFARGDEQFF
.	TRBD2	16	TRBV7-9	TRBJ2-1	TGTGCCAGCAGCCCTACTAGCGGGTTCTCCTACAATGAGCAGTTCTTC	CASSPTSGFSYNEQFF
.	TRBD1	15	TRBV6-1	TRBJ2-1	TGTGCCAGCAGGGAAGGACAGGGCCGTTTGAATGAGCAGTTCTTC	CASREGQGRLNEQFF
.	.	13	TRBV6-5	TRBJ1-2	TGTGCCAGCAGCATGGGGGGGTGGAATGGCTACACCTTC	CASSMGGWNGYTF
.	.	18	TRBV14	TRBJ1-4	TGTGCCAGCAGCCGTGGGGGGACCCCGGGCCGCGCTAATGAAAAACTGTTTTTT	CASSRGGTPGRANEKLFF
.	.	12	TRBV12-3/TRBV12-4	TRBJ2-7	TGTGCCAGCAGTCCTTCCTCCTACGAGCAGTACTTC	CASSPSSYEQYF
.	TRBD1	13	TRBV29-1	TRBJ2-7	TGCAGCGTTCGAGGGGGCGAGCACTACGAGCAGTACTTC	CSVRGGEHYEQYF
.	.	11	TRBV29-1	TRBJ2-5	TGCAGCGTTGTCGGCAGAGAGACCCAGTACTTC	CSVVGRETQYF
.	.	15	TRBV7-6	TRBJ2-1	TGTGCCAGCAGCTTAACCCCGGGAGAACGCAATGAGCAGTTCTTC	CASSLTPGERNEQFF
.	.	12	TRBV27	TRBJ2-1	TGTGCCAGCAGTTCCTCTCTGGGTGAGCAGTTCTTC	CASSSSLGEQFF
.	.	13	TRBV27	TRBJ1-2	TGTGCCAGCAGTTTCACAAGGAGCTATGGCTACACCTTC	CASSFTRSYGYTF
.	TRBD2	16	TRBV3-1/TRBV3-2	TRBJ2-1	TGTGCCAGCAGCCTCCTGACTAGCGGGGGCTACAATGAGCAGTTCTTC	CASSLLTSGGYNEQFF
.	TRBD2	14	TRBV29-1	TRBJ2-4	TGCAGCGTTGGTAGCGGGGCATCATCGAACATTCAGTACTTC	CSVGSGASSNIQYF
.	.	15	TRBV19	TRBJ2-3	TGTGCCAGTAGTCGGGCGTGGGGGGAAATAAATACGCAGTATTTT	CASSRAWGEINTQYF
.	TRBD1	16	TRBV5-4	TRBJ1-4	TGTGCCTTCCGGGACAGGAGCACTACAACTAATGAAAAACTGTTTTTT	CAFRDRSTTTNEKLFF
.	.	16	TRBV5-1	TRBJ2-2	TGCGCCAGCAGCTCACGGAGGCCCGCGAACACCGGGGAGCTGTTTTTT	CASSSRRPANTGELFF
once	TRBD2	15	TRBV9	TRBJ2-1	TGTGCCAGCAGCGTAGGGGCGGGAGGGCAAAATGAGCAGTTCTTC	CASSVGAGGQNEQFF
.	TRBD1	16	TRBV4-1	TRBJ2-2	TGCGCCAGCAGCCAAGTCTGGGGACAGGGCACCGGGGAGCTGTTTTTT	CASSQVWGQGTGELFF
.	.	14	TRBV2	TRBJ1-2	TGTGCCAGCAGTGCTACAGAGGGTCTCGATGGCTACACCTTC	CASSATEGLDGYTF
.	TRBD1	14	TRBV27	TRBJ2-5	TGTGCCAGCAGTTTAGCCAGACAGGGTCAGACCCAGTACTTC	CASSLARQGQTQYF
.	TRBD2	16	TRBV4-2	TRBJ2-1	TGTGCCAGCAGCCCGGAGCGGGGGGGCCTTAGCTATGAGCAGTTCTTC	CASSPERGGLSYEQFF
.	TRBD1	15	TRBV14	TRBJ1-6	TGTGCCAGCAGCCAAGATTTAGGGGGCAGGTCACCCCTCCACTTT	CASSQDLGGRSPLHF
.	TRBD1	15	TRBV5-1	TRBJ2-5	TGCGCCAGCAGATCGACAGGGAATACCCAAGAGACCCAGTACTTC	CASRSTGNTQETQYF
.	.	13	TRBV25-1	TRBJ1-6	TGTGCCAGCAGGGGGCTAGATAATTCACCCCTCCACTTT	CASRGLDNSPLHF
.	.	11	TRBV30	TRBJ1-1	TGTGCCTGGAGTGTACAGTCTGAAGCTTTCTTT	CAWSVQSEAFF
.	.	14	TRBV30	TRBJ2-3	TGTGCCTGGAGCAGGGCAGGGCGGACAGATACGCAGTATTTT	CAWSRAGRTDTQYF
once	.	15	TRBV16	TRBJ2-6	TGTGCCAGCAGCCAATCTGGGGCGGGGGCCAACGTCCTGACTTTC	CASSQSGAGANVLTF
.	.	16	TRBV7-6	TRBJ1-1	TGTGCCAGCAGCCCCCCCCCGGGGGCGGGGGACACTGAAGCTTTCTTT	CASSPPPGAGDTEAFF
.	.	12	TRBV28	TRBJ1-2	TGTGCCAGCAGTTTTCCCCGACTGGGCTACACCTTC	CASSFPRLGYTF
few	.	15	TRBV10-3	TRBJ1-2	TGTGCCATCAGTGAGGACAGCCGTGCTAACTATGGCTACACCTTC	CAISEDSRANYGYTF
.	.	16	TRBV7-9	TRBJ1-2	TGTGCCAGCAGCTTAGGAGGTAGTCAGCGGGACTATGGCTACACCTTC	CASSLGGSQRDYGYTF
.	.	15	TRBV6-4	TRBJ1-1	TGTGCCAGCAGTGAAGACAGACTAGGGAACACTGAAGCTTTCTTT	CASSEDRLGNTEAFF
.	.	14	TRBV10-3	TRBJ2-7	TGTGCCATCAGACTAACAGGGTCGAGCGACGAGCAGTACTTC	CAIRLTGSSDEQYF